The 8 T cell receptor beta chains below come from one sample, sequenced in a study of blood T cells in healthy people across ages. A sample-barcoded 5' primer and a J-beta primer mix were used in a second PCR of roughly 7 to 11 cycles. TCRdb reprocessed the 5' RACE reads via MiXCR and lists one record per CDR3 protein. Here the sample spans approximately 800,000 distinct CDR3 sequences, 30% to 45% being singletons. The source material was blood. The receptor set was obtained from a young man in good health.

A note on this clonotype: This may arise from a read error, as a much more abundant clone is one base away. The CDR3 reads CTSSLVGPQGANVLTF. The CDR3, as DNA: TGTACCAGCAGCTTAGTCGGGCCACAGGGGGCCAACGTCCTGACTTTC. V usage is TRBV7-9 and J usage is TRBJ2-6, with D unresolved. The CDR3 totals 16 residues. CDR1 and CDR2 (germline): SEHNR, FQNEAQ (reference sequence).

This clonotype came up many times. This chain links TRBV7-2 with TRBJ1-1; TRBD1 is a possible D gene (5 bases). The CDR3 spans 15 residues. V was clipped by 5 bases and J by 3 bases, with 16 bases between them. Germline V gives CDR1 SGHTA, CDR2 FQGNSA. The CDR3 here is CASSPFGGDDTEAFF. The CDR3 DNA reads TGTGCCAGCAGCCCATTCGGAGGGGACGACACTGAAGCTTTCTTT.

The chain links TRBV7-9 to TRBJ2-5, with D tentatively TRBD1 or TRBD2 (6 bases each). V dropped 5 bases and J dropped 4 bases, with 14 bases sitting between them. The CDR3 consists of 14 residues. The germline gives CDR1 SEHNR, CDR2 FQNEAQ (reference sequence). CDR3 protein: CASSPVGGLETQYF. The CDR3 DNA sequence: TGTGCCAGCAGCCCCGTAGGGGGGCTAGAGACCCAGTACTTC.

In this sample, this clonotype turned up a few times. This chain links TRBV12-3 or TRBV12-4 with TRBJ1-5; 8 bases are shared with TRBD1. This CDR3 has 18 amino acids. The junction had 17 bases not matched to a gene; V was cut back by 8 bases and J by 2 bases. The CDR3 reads CASVPGSQGALGNQPQHF. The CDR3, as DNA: TGTGCCAGCGTACCCGGCTCCCAGGGGGCCCTCGGCAATCAGCCCCAGCATTTT.

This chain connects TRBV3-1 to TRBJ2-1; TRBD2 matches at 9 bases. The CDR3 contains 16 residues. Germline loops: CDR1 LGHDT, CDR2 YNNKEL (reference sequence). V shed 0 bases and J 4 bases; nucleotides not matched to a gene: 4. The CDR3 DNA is TGTGCCAGCAGCCAAGATGTGACTAGCGGATACAATGAGCAGTTCTTC. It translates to CASSQDVTSGYNEQFF.

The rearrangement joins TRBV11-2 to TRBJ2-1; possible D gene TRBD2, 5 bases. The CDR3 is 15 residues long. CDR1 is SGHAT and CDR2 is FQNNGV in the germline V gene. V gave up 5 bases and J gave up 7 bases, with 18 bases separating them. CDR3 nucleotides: TGTGCCAGCAGCGCGAGTCGAGGGTCTGGGAATGAGCAGTTCTTC. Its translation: CASSASRGSGNEQFF.

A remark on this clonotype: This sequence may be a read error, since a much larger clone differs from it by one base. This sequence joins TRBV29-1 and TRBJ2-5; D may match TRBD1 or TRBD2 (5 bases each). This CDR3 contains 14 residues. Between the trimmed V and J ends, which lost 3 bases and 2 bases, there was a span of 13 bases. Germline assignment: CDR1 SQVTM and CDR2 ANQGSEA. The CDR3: CSVEGPGPQETQYF. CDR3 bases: TGCAGCGTTGAGGGTCCGGGACCACAAGAGACCCAGTACTTC.

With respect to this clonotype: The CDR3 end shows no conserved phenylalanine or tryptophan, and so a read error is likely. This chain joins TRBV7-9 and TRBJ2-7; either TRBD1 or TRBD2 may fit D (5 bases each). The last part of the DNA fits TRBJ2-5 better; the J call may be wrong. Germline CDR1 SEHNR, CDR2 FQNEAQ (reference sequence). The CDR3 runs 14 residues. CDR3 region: CASSVAWGTGTQYL. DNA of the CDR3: TGTGCCAGCAGCGTAGCTTGGGGGACGGGGACCCAGTACTTG.